This TCR beta chain is drawn from a study of cytomegalovirus exposure and HLA in healthy donors. Study-wide results and caveats: TCR beta V- and J-gene trimming was later associated with a missense DCLRE1C variant.

In nominal health when sampled, donors likely had unrecorded immune exposures nonetheless. Concerning this clone itself: Its target is not known.

The PCR contained 60 Vbeta and 13 Jbeta primers. Profiled with immunoSEQ multiplex PCR; TCRdb holds only in-frame clones, not every one. The sample shows roughly 220,000 clones, approximately 78% of them seen only once. The sequence derives from a woman between 40 and 50 years old in good health and CMV-seronegative. Sequencing was done on a sample of PBMCs.

The CDR3 DNA follows: TGTGCCAGCCGCCAGGGGCTCGGACAGGGTCTCGGCTACACCTTC. Its translation: CASRQGLGQGLGYTF. The chain recombines TRBV27 with TRBJ1-2, with 8 nucleotides matching TRBD1. Germline V gene sequence: CDR1 MNHEY, CDR2 SMNVEV (reference sequence). The CDR3 runs to 15 residues. The ends lost 8 bases at V and 8 bases at J; junction bases unmatched: 16.